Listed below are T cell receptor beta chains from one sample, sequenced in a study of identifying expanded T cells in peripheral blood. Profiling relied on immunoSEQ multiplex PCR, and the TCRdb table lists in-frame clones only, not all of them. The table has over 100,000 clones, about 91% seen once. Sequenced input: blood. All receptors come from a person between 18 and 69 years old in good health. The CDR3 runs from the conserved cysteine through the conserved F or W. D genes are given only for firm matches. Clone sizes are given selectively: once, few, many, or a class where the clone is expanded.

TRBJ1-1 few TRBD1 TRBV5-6 CASSLVGSQGGIEAFF TGTGCCAGCAGCTTAGTTGGGAGCCAGGGGGGAATTGAAGCTTTCTTT
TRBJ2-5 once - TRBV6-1 CASSAGTHSVETQYF TGTGCCAGCAGTGCCGGGACACACTCCGTGGAGACCCAGTACTTC
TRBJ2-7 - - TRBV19 CASSGGVSYEQYF TGTGCCAGTAGTGGAGGTGTATCCTACGAGCAGTACTTC
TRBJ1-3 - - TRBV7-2 CASSLSGSGSGNTIYF TGTGCCAGCAGCTTATCCGGCTCTGGCTCTGGAAACACCATATATTTT
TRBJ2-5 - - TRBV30 CAWSVKGRDTETQYF TGTGCCTGGAGTGTAAAGGGACGGGATACGGAGACCCAGTACTTC
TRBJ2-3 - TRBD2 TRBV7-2 CASSGSGAFGYTQYF TGTGCCAGCAGCGGTAGCGGGGCCTTCGGGTATACGCAGTATTTT
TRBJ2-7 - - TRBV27 CASSLSVGPSYEQYF TGTGCCAGCAGTTTATCGGTAGGTCCCTCCTACGAGCAGTACTTC
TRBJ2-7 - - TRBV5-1 CASSLGAAYEQYF TGCGCCAGCAGCTTAGGAGCGGCCTACGAGCAGTACTTC
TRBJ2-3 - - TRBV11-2 CASRQSHTQYF TGTGCCAGCAGACAAAGCCATACGCAGTATTTT
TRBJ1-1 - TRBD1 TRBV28 CASSQTGGSRNTEAFF TGTGCCAGCAGCCAAACAGGGGGGTCGAGGAACACTGAAGCTTTCTTT
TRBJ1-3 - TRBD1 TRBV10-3 CAIRDDRGGDTIYF TGTGCCATCAGGGACGACAGGGGGGGAGACACCATATATTTT
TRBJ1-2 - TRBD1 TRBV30 CAWSGAGGIGYGYTF TGTGCCTGGAGTGGGGCAGGGGGCATTGGTTATGGCTACACCTTC
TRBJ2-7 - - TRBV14 CASSREGWAAPWEQYF TGTGCCAGCAGCCGAGAGGGATGGGCTGCGCCGTGGGAGCAGTACTTC
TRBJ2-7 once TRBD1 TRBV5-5 CASSLEWDRLPWEQYF TGTGCCAGCAGCTTGGAGTGGGACAGGTTACCTTGGGAGCAGTACTTC
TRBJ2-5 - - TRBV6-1 CASRQEEGAGTQYF TGTGCCAGCAGGCAGGAAGAAGGGGCCGGGACCCAGTACTTC
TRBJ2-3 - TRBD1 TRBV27 CASSSAGTGTDTQYF TGTGCCAGCAGTTCCGCCGGGACAGGGACAGATACGCAGTATTTT
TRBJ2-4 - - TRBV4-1 CASSRQTQLAKNIQYF TGCGCCAGCAGCCGACAGACCCAGTTAGCCAAAAACATTCAGTACTTC
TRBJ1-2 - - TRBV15 CATSRDILLYGYTF TGTGCCACCAGCAGAGATATACTCCTCTATGGCTACACCTTC
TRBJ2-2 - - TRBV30 CAWSQVNTGELFF TGTGCCTGGAGTCAAGTGAACACCGGGGAGCTGTTTTTT
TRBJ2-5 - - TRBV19 CASSRGWGVGEETQYF TGTGCCAGTAGTAGGGGATGGGGTGTAGGCGAAGAGACCCAGTACTTC
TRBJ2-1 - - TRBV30 CAWSSGPGGNEQFF TGTGCCTGGAGCTCGGGCCCCGGGGGAAATGAGCAGTTCTTC
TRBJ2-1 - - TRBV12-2 CASRLAPGESSYNEQFF TGTGCAAGTCGCTTAGCGCCAGGGGAGAGCTCCTACAATGAGCAGTTCTTC
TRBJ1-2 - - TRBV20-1 CSAPGNYGYTF TGCAGTGCCCCAGGAAACTATGGCTACACCTTC
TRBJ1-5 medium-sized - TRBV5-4 CASSSSRDNQPQHF TGTGCCAGCAGCTCTTCACGAGATAATCAGCCCCAGCATTTT
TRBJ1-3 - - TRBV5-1 CASSLAGVAGNTIYF TGCGCCAGCAGCTTGGCCGGGGTGGCGGGAAACACCATATATTTT
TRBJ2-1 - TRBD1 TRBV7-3 CASSLAGQGSEQFF TGTGCCAGCAGCTTAGCGGGACAGGGTTCTGAGCAGTTCTTC
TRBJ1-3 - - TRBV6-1 CASSELFGHSGNTIYF TGTGCCAGCAGTGAACTCTTCGGGCACTCTGGAAACACCATATATTTT
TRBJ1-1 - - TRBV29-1 CSTLTGPEAFF TGCAGCACGTTGACAGGACCCGAAGCTTTCTTT
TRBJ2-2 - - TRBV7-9 CASSLGSHRNTGELFF TGTGCCAGCAGCTTAGGGTCACACAGGAACACCGGGGAGCTGTTTTTT
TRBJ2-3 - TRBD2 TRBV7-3 CASSLGGRAGDTQYF TGTGCCAGCAGCTTGGGCGGGAGGGCCGGAGATACGCAGTATTTT
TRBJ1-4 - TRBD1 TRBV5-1 CASSLGTGNEKLFF TGCGCCAGCAGCTTGGGGACAGGGAATGAAAAACTGTTTTTT
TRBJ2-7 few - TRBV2 CASRMTGPEQYF TGTGCCAGCAGGATGACAGGTCCCGAGCAGTACTTC
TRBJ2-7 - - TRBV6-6 CASSSGSYEQYF TGTGCCAGCAGTTCGGGTTCCTACGAGCAGTACTTC
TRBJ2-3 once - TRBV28 CASSRYGQSTDTQYF TGTGCCAGCAGTCGATACGGACAGAGCACAGATACGCAGTATTTT
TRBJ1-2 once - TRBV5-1 CASTNPAEGDYGYTF TGCGCCAGCACGAACCCGGCGGAAGGAGACTATGGCTACACCTTC
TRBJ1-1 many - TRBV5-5 CASSLDLTNTEAFF TGTGCCAGCAGTTTGGACCTTACAAACACTGAAGCTTTCTTT
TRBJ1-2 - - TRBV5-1 CASSSSTERNYGYTF TGCGCCAGCAGCTCGTCGACAGAGCGAAACTATGGCTACACCTTC
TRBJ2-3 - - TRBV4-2 CASSQEATGGVPDTQYF TGTGCCAGCAGCCAAGAAGCAACAGGAGGGGTACCAGATACGCAGTATTTT
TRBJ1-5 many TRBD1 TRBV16 CASSPTGQYNQPQHF TGTGCCAGCAGCCCGACGGGACAGTATAATCAGCCCCAGCATTTT
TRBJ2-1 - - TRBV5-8 CASSRTSYNEQFF TGTGCCAGCAGCAGGACCAGCTACAATGAGCAGTTCTTC
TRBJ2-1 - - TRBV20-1 CSASSYNEQFF TGCAGTGCTAGCTCCTACAATGAGCAGTTCTTC
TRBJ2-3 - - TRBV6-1 CASRILGSSSDTQYF TGTGCCAGCAGAATTCTTGGAAGTTCTTCAGATACGCAGTATTTT
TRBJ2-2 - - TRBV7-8 CASSLVSQGRNWAGELFF TGTGCCAGCAGCTTAGTTAGCCAGGGACGGAACTGGGCCGGGGAGCTGTTTTTT
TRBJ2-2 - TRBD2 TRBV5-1 CASKSGGRNTGELFF TGCGCCAGCAAGAGCGGGGGAAGGAACACCGGGGAGCTGTTTTTT
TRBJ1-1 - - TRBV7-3 CASSFFGGEMAFF TGTGCCAGCAGCTTCTTCGGGGGTGAGATGGCTTTCTTT
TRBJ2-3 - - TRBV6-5 CASSPRQAGSDTQYF TGTGCCAGCAGCCCCAGACAAGCCGGATCGGATACGCAGTATTTT
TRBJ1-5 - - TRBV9 CASSSTHSNQPQHF TGTGCCAGCAGCAGCACACACTCCAATCAGCCCCAGCATTTT
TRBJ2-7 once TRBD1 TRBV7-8 CASSLITGVFYEQYF TGTGCCAGCAGCCTAATAACAGGGGTATTCTACGAGCAGTACTTC
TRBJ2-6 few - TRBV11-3 CASSFSGANVLTF TGTGCCAGCAGCTTCAGTGGGGCCAACGTCCTGACTTTC
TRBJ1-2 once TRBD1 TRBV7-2 CASSQDRGNYGYTF TGTGCCAGCAGCCAAGACAGGGGTAACTATGGCTACACCTTC
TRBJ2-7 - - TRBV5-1 CASSLSQGIPFSYEQYF TGCGCCAGCAGCTTGTCGCAGGGGATCCCCTTCTCCTACGAGCAGTACTTC
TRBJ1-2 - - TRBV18 CASSPAVDGANYGYTF TGTGCCAGCTCACCGGCAGTGGACGGAGCTAACTATGGCTACACCTTC
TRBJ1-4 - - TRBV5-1 CASSLLRPEKLFF TGCGCCAGCAGCTTGCTTCGGCCTGAAAAACTGTTTTTT
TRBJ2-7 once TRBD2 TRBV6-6 CASSTTSAYEQYF TGTGCCAGCAGCACGACTAGCGCCTACGAGCAGTACTTC
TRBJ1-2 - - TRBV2 CASSLGGLPEYGYTF TGTGCCAGCAGTCTCGGAGGCCTCCCGGAGTATGGCTACACCTTC
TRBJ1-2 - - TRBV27 CASRDSGHSLYTF TGTGCCAGCAGGGACTCGGGCCATTCCCTCTACACCTTC